This T cell receptor (beta chain) was documented in a study of regulatory T cells in long-lasting Graves disease. General study results and limits: Persistent disease was associated with favored TRBV28 usage and with favored use of TRBJ1-2 and TRBJ2-5.

Construction of TCR beta libraries relied on iRepertoire HTBI primers and on Arm-PCR targeting CDR3 regions. TCRdb redid the calling of the multiplex PCR reads with MiXCR, one entry per CDR3 protein. The table records over 650,000 distinct CDR3 sequences, 25% to 30% of them present only once. The time point: persistent/refractory GD, antithyroid drugs over 5 years with positive TRAb. With RNA extracted from PBMCs as input, the TCR library was made. There are 14 residues in the CDR3. Trimming cost V 7 bases and J 5 bases; bases outside gene matches: 12. Germline V gene lookup returns CDR1 DFQATT and CDR2 SNEGSKA (reference sequence). This clonotype was seen more than once but under ten times. Its antigen is as yet unknown.

The specimen was peripheral blood mononuclear cells (PBMCs), collected when the disease was refractory, from a patient treated with antithyroid drugs. This TCR derives from a female donor with Graves disease. The chain couples TRBV20-1 to TRBJ2-5; 8 nucleotides align to TRBD2. The CDR3 protein is CSGSSGAGRETQYF. As DNA, the CDR3 is TGCAGTGGGAGTAGCGGGGCCGGCCGGGAGACCCAGTACTTC.